At least ten counts were recorded for the clone carrying this T cell receptor (beta chain). This sample is drawn from a study of low-dose radiotherapy and immunotherapy resistance in tumors. Study summary: Treatment of Cohort 2 consisted of 1 Gy per fraction every two weeks, amounting to 13 Gy over 26 weeks. Treatment included intravenous cyclophosphamide dosed at 200 mg/m2 every two weeks, one day before radiation and immunotherapy.

This CDR3 comprises 13 residues. CDR1 is LNHDA, CDR2 SQIVND, per germline (reference sequence). Trimming left V 4 bases short and J 2 bases short, with 7 bases between. The time point: before trial treatment. Donors were given nivolumab, ipilimumab, aspirin, low-dose cyclophosphamide and low-dose radiotherapy. Each eligible patient had an advanced solid tumor, and these tumors lacked tumor-infiltrating lymphocytes. TRAV- and TRBV-specific primers were used for first-strand cDNA, which covered alpha and beta chains. TCRs underwent 15 to 25 PCR cycles of amplification with a constant-region primer and V-primer adapter. In TCRdb, the reads were re-called with MiXCR into one record per CDR3 protein. The sample consists of tens of thousands of distinct CDR3 sequences, roughly a sixth of them appearing once.

V usage is TRBV19 and J usage is TRBJ2-3; a weak D match, TRBD2 (5 bases). This clonotype was sampled from a male donor with prostate cancer. This specimen was PBMCs, taken before treatment. The CDR3 sequence: CASSSGLTDTQYF. In nucleotides, the CDR3 is TGTGCCAGTAGTAGCGGACTCACAGATACGCAGTATTTT.